Detailed here is one TCR beta chain. The data belong to a study of T cell changes during pregnancy in multiple sclerosis. Clones were sequenced by immunoSEQ multiplex PCR, and TCRdb holds only the in-frame ones, with some missing. The table includes some 60,000 clones, 90% to 95% detected once. Here the sequenced sample was peripheral blood, taken in the third trimester of pregnancy. The receptor was isolated from a female donor in good health, enrolled as a control in a pregnancy study.

In DNA, the CDR3 is TGTGCCAGCTCAGAGACTGCCGGACTAGCGGGGATTAGCACAGATACGCAGTATTTT. Its protein is CASSETAGLAGISTDTQYF. The chain is built from TRBV18 and TRBJ2-3; 12 nucleotides line up with TRBD2. The V and J ends lost 5 bases and 0 bases, in that order; junction bases with no gene match: 12. The CDR3 spans 19 residues. CDR1 is KGHSH, CDR2 LQKENI, per germline.